This T cell receptor beta chain was identified in a study of blood T cell repertoires in COVID-19. Study overall: From the United States, Italy and Spain came samples of acute and convalescent COVID-19. Sources were T cells, B-cell-depleted T cells, or PBMCs; the material itself was cDNA or gDNA.

As handled by the study authors: Nucleated cell counts were estimated from reference gene primer amplification. The protocol was immunoSEQ multiplex PCR, while the TCRdb copy is restricted to in-frame clones and leaves out a portion. Clone size and the V and J calls come from that table; the DNA yielded D and trimming. Of approximately 74,000 clones listed, 75% to 80% were seen once; the top ten hold more than 40%. With 0 bases clipped from V and 5 bases from J, the junction kept 3 bases outside the gene matches. Germline assignment: CDR1 MNHEY and CDR2 SVGAGI. The CDR3 loop spans 15 amino acids. The chain recombines TRBV6-5 with TRBJ2-5; the match to TRBD2 covers 10 bases. This TCR was sampled from a human donor in a cohort sampled during active COVID-19. Sample: peripheral blood. CDR3 protein: CASSYSLAGVETQYF. The CDR3 DNA sequence: TGTGCCAGCAGTTACTCTCTAGCGGGAGTGGAGACCCAGTACTTC.